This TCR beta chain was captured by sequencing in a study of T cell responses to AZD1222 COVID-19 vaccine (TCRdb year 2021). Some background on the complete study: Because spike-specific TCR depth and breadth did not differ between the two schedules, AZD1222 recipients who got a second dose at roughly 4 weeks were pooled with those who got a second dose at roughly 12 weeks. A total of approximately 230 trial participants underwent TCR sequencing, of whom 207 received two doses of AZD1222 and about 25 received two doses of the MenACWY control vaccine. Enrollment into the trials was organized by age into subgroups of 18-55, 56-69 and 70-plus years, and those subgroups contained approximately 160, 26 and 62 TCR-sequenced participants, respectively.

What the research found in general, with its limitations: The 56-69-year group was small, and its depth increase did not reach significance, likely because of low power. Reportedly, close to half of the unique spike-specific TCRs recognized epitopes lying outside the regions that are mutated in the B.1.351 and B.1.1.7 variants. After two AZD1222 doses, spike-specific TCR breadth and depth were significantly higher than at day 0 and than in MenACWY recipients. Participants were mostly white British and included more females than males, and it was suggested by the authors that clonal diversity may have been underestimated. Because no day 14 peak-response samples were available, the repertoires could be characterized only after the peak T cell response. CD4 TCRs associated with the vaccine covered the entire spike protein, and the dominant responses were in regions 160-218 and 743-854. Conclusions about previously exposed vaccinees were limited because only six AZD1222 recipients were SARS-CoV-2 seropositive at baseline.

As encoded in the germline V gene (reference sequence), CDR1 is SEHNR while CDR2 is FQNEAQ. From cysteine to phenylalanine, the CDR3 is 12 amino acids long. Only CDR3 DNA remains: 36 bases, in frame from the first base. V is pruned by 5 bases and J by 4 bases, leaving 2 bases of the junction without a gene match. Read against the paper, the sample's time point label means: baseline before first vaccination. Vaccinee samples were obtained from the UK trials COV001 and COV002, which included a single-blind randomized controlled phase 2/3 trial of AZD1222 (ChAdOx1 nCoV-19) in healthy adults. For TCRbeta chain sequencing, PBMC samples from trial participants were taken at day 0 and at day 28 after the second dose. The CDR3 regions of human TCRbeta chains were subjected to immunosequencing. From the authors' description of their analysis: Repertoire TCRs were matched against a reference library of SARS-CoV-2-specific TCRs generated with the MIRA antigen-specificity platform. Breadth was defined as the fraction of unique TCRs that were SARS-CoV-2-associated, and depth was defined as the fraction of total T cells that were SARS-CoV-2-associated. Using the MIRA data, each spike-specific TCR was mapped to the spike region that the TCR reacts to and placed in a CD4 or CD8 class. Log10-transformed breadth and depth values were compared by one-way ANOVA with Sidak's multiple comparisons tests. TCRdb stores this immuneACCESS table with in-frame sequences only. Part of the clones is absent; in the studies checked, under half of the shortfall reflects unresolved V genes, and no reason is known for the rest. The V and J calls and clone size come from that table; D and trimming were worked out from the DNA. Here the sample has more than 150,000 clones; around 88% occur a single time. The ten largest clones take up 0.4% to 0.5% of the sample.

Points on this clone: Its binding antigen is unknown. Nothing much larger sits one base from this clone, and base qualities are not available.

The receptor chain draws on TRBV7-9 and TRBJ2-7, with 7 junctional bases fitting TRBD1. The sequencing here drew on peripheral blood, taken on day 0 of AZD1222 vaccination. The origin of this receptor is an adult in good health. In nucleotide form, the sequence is TGTGCCAGCAGCCCGACAGGGTACGAGCAGTACTTC. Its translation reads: CASSPTGYEQYF.